Each of the 24 T cell receptor beta chains below was sequenced from the same sample in a study of regulatory T cells in long-lasting Graves disease. This sample's time point: newly diagnosed GD, antithyroid drugs for less than 3 months. Extracted RNA from PBMCs served as the source of the TCR library. Building of the TCR beta libraries involved iRepertoire HTBI primers and Arm-PCR of CDR3 regions. TCRdb ran MiXCR on the multiplex PCR reads and lists one entry per CDR3 protein. The table includes roughly 520,000 distinct CDR3 sequences, 9.5% to 15% detected once. These records were also assigned to another study, of T cells in Graves' hyperthyroidism and ophthalmopathy.

Sequenced here: peripheral blood mononuclear cells (PBMCs), sampled at new diagnosis, from a patient treated with antithyroid drugs. Receptors originate from a woman in her 30s with Graves disease.

DNA of the CDR3: TGTGCCAGCAGCTTAGGCCCGGGACAGGGCTTTCTCTATGGCTACACCTTC. Amino acid sequence: CASSLGPGQGFLYGYTF. The rearrangement joins TRBV7-9 to TRBJ1-2, with 9 bases fitting TRBD1. This CDR3 is 17 amino acids long. Germline trimming cut 1 base from V and 4 bases from J; bases unmatched to any gene: 10. Germline V lookup: CDR1 SEHNR, CDR2 FQNEAQ (reference sequence).

This clonotype has more than one count but fewer than ten. The chain combines TRBV10-3 with TRBJ2-7; 10 nucleotides agree with TRBD2. V trimming: 1 base; J trimming: 0 bases; junction bases outside the gene matches: 6. CDR1 is ENHRY, CDR2 SYGVKD, per germline. The CDR3 length is 17 residues. The CDR3: CAISELSSGSFSYEQYF. CDR3 DNA sequence: TGTGCCATCAGTGAGTTGTCTAGCGGGAGTTTCTCCTACGAGCAGTACTTC.

This clonotype was detected ten times or more. The chain combines TRBV5-1 with TRBJ2-5, with D possibly TRBD2 on 6 matching bases. The germline CDR1 and CDR2 sequences are SGHRS and YFSETQ. The CDR3 totals 13 residues. Trimming took off 0 bases at V and 3 bases at J, with 6 bases between the two ends. CDR3 in DNA: TGCGCCAGCAGCTTGGGGAGGGAAGAGACCCAGTACTTC. This gives the protein CASSLGREETQYF.

This clonotype was counted between two and nine times. The chain carries TRBV3-1 and TRBJ2-1; a weak D match, TRBD2 (6 bases). Trimming took 8 bases from V and 0 from J, leaving 14 bases between them. Germline lookup yields CDR1 LGHDT and CDR2 YNNKEL (reference sequence). This CDR3 is built from 15 residues. CDR3 bases: TGTGCCAGCGGACATAGCGGCCGCTCCTACAATGAGCAGTTCTTC. Its protein is CASGHSGRSYNEQFF.

This clonotype has a count of ten or more. The gene calls are TRBV12-3 or TRBV12-4 and TRBJ1-5; D not resolved. The CDR3 totals 15 residues. Deletions cut 3 bases from V and 6 bases from J, with 15 bases between. CDR3 DNA: TGTGCCAGCAGTTTTTCCTTGGCCGGCGGTCAGCCCCAGCATTTT. It yields the protein CASSFSLAGGQPQHF.

This clonotype has at least ten counts. V is TRBV24-1 and J is TRBJ1-1, with 9 bases that match TRBD1. CDR1 and CDR2 from the germline V gene are KGHDR and SFDVKD. The CDR3 has 15 residues. The V segment lost 4 bases and the J segment 0 bases; nucleotides outside the gene matches: 2. Here the CDR3 reads CATSDGQGLNTEAFF. The CDR3 DNA reads as TGTGCCACCAGTGACGGACAGGGGTTGAACACTGAAGCTTTCTTT.

The chain combines TRBV30 with TRBJ2-1; D is unresolved. V lost 4 bases, J lost 8 bases, and 12 bases lay in between. The CDR3 covers 12 residues. CDR1 and CDR2 (germline): GTSNPN, SVGIG (reference sequence). The CDR3 sequence is CAWKDGSHEQFF. CDR3 DNA: TGTGCCTGGAAAGACGGGTCCCATGAGCAGTTCTTC.

This clonotype was counted many times. This chain joins TRBV28 and TRBJ1-2, with TRBD1 as a possible D gene (5 bases). Trimming cost V 7 bases and J 4 bases, with 22 bases left between them. Germline V gene sequence: CDR1 MDHEN, CDR2 SYDVKM. CDR3 length equals 16 residues. CDR3 in amino acids: CASTHRVGRNLYGYTF. CDR3 coding DNA: TGTGCCAGCACTCATCGGGTGGGGCGGAACCTCTATGGCTACACCTTC.

This clonotype was seen many times. The chain joins TRBV27 to TRBJ1-1; D is unresolved. The length of the CDR3 is 14 residues. Germline V gene data show CDR1 as MNHEY and CDR2 as SMNVEV (reference sequence). The V gene lost 3 bases and the J gene lost 8 bases, with 16 bases spanning the gap. The CDR3 DNA follows: TGTGCCAGCAGTTTGTATGAGGGCCGGAGGGAAGCTTTCTTT. It codes for CASSLYEGRREAFF.

This clonotype has ten or more counts. The chain employs TRBV6-5 and TRBJ1-1; unclear D gene. CDR1 and CDR2 (germline): MNHEY, SVGAGI. Trimming took off 2 bases at V and 4 bases at J, with 8 bases between the two ends. The CDR3 is 13 residues long. The CDR3 loop is CASSYLESTEAFF. As DNA, the CDR3 is TGTGCCAGCAGTTACCTGGAGAGCACTGAAGCTTTCTTT.

This clonotype was observed a handful of times. The rearrangement links TRBV28 to TRBJ2-2; D gene uncertain. Germline-derived CDR1 and CDR2 are MDHEN and SYDVKM. The CDR3 consists of 14 residues. With 1 base removed from V and 3 bases from J, the gap between germline ends came to 6 bases. The CDR3 coding sequence is TGTGCCAGCAGTTTATCGTCTGACACCGGGGAGCTGTTTTTT. Amino acids: CASSLSSDTGELFF.

This clonotype was seen a handful of times. J is TRBJ2-5 and V is TRBV9; 11 nucleotides align to TRBD2. Germline V lookup: CDR1 SGDLS, CDR2 YYNGEE. This CDR3 has 16 amino acids. The J segment lost 4 bases and the V segment lost 3 bases, leaving 8 bases of the junction unmatched. The CDR3 coding sequence is TGTGCCAGCAGCGCTGTAGCGGGAGGGCCGCGAGAGACCCAGTACTTC. Its translation is CASSAVAGGPRETQYF.

In this sample, this clonotype turned up many times. This chain connects TRBV4-3 to TRBJ2-5; D unclear. The CDR3 runs 13 residues. Germline-derived CDR1 and CDR2 are LGHNA and YSLEER. V lost 3 bases and J 0 bases, leaving 5 bases between the germline ends. The DNA of the CDR3 is TGCGCCAGCAGCCAGGGATACCAAGAGACCCAGTACTTC. Protein sequence: CASSQGYQETQYF.

This clonotype was seen at least ten times. The V and J genes are TRBV12-3 or TRBV12-4 and TRBJ2-2; 13 nucleotides align to TRBD2. V shed 0 bases, J shed 6 bases, and the junction held 1 base outside the gene matches. The CDR3 sequence is 16 residues long. The CDR3 here is CASSLAGLAGPGELFF. In nucleotides, the CDR3 is TGTGCCAGCAGTTTAGCGGGACTAGCGGGACCCGGGGAGCTGTTTTTT.

This chain connects TRBV20-1 to TRBJ2-5; TRBD2 aligns across 8 bases. CDR3 length: 14 residues. Looked up from germline, CDR1 is DFQATT and CDR2 is SNEGSKA (reference sequence). Unmatched junction bases numbered 7, after V lost 6 bases and J lost 1 base. This CDR3 is CSAHGGVSQETQYF. The CDR3 bases are TGCAGTGCCCACGGGGGGGTTAGCCAAGAGACCCAGTACTTC.

Ten or more counts support this clonotype. CDR3 sequence (DNA): TGTGCCAGCAGTACCGCGGGGGCTGCCGAAAAACTGTTTTTT. This gives the protein CASSTAGAAEKLFF. The V gene is TRBV6-1, the J gene TRBJ1-4; TRBD1 might be the D (6 bases). CDR1 MNHNS and CDR2 SASEGT come from the germline V gene. The CDR3 contains 14 residues. V gave up 5 bases and J gave up 8 bases, with 15 bases separating them.

The V gene is TRBV6-1, the J gene TRBJ2-1, with 9 nucleotides matching TRBD2. V was clipped by 6 bases and J by 6 bases; unmatched bases: 12. Per the germline V gene, CDR1 is MNHNS and CDR2 is SASEGT. The CDR3 loop spans 16 amino acids. The CDR3 bases are TGTGCCAGCAGATTAGCGGGAGCCGATCCTCGCAATGAGCAGTTCTTC. This gives the protein CASRLAGADPRNEQFF.

This clonotype has just a few counts. The chain has TRBV20-1 and TRBJ1-1; 7 nucleotides agree with TRBD1. V was clipped by 0 bases and J by 5 bases; unmatched bases: 9. Germline V CDR1 and CDR2: DFQATT, SNEGSKA (reference sequence). This CDR3 is 15 amino acids long. The CDR3 here is CSARDGRGGATEAFF. The CDR3 nucleotides are TGCAGTGCTAGAGACGGGAGAGGGGGCGCGACTGAAGCTTTCTTT.

At least ten counts were recorded for this clonotype. The chain has TRBV7-8 and TRBJ1-5, with TRBD1 as a possible D gene (6 bases). CDR1 and CDR2 (germline): SGHVS, FQNEAQ. V shed 4 bases and J shed 0 bases, with 10 bases lying between them. The CDR3 runs to 15 residues. The CDR3 region has the DNA TGTGCCAGCAGCTCACTACAGGGTAGCAATCAGCCCCAGCATTTT. The encoded protein is CASSSLQGSNQPQHF.

This clonotype came up many times. The chain links TRBV2 to TRBJ1-4; the D gene is possibly TRBD1 (6 bases). Germline V gene lookup returns CDR1 SNHLY and CDR2 FYNNEI. V was trimmed by 4 bases and J by 6 bases, leaving 9 bases between them. This CDR3 has 13 residues. The DNA of the CDR3 is TGTGCCAGCAGTGGCAGGGGTGATGAAAAACTGTTTTTT. It is translated as CASSGRGDEKLFF.

At least ten counts were recorded for this clonotype. This chain links TRBV20-1 with TRBJ2-1; D might be TRBD2 (6 bases). The ends were cut back, 0 bases at V and 10 bases at J, with 16 bases in the middle. This CDR3 is 14 amino acids long. Germline values: CDR1 DFQATT, CDR2 SNEGSKA (reference sequence). DNA for the CDR3: TGCAGTGCTAGAGATATTGCGGGGAAATACGAGCAGTTCTTC. Its protein is CSARDIAGKYEQFF.

This clonotype was detected many times. The J gene is TRBJ2-7, the V gene TRBV18, with a tentative D call TRBD1 (6 bases). With 3 bases removed from V and 2 bases from J, the gap between germline ends came to 14 bases. Germline lookup yields CDR1 KGHSH and CDR2 LQKENI. The CDR3 contains 15 residues. The CDR3 loop reads CASSPISGVTYEQYF. CDR3 coding DNA: TGTGCCAGCTCACCGATCTCAGGGGTTACCTACGAGCAGTACTTC.

J is TRBJ1-5 and V is TRBV12-3 or TRBV12-4; unclear D gene. Trimming stripped 6 bases from V and 5 bases from J, with 11 bases between. The CDR3 runs 13 residues. CDR3 nucleotide sequence: TGTGCCAGCAGCCGTCAGAACTATCAGCCCCAGCATTTT. Translation: CASSRQNYQPQHF.

This clonotype has only a few counts. V gene TRBV7-9 combines with J gene TRBJ1-4, with D unresolved. V lost 3 bases, J lost 5 bases, and 10 bases lay in between. This CDR3 has 14 amino acids. The germline V gene has CDR1 SEHNR and CDR2 FQNEAQ (reference sequence). CDR3 nucleotide sequence: TGTGCCAGCAGCTTGGAGCAGACAAATGAAAAACTGTTTTTT. It encodes CASSLEQTNEKLFF.